This TCR beta chain was observed in a study of blood T cells in healthy people across ages. For the study at large: Template switching picked up about one barcoded beta molecule for each two T cells. General study points: Roughly linear declines in TCR beta diversity per million T cells occurred with age.

V lost 4 bases, J lost 3 bases, and 10 bases stayed unmatched. CDR3 size: 16 residues. Germline loops: CDR1 MNHNS, CDR2 SASEGT. A second PCR of about 6 to 12 cycles used a sample-barcoded 5' primer and a J-beta primer mix. A single record per CDR3 protein comes from TCRdb applying MiXCR to the 5' RACE reads. The profile shows 650,000 to 900,000 distinct CDR3 sequences, about 62% of them singletons. As concerns this clonotype: Antigen specificity is unknown.

Peripheral blood samples of roughly 9.8 milliliters were drawn from each donor. Sequenced sample: blood. The chain links TRBV6-1 to TRBJ2-3; the match to TRBD1 covers 7 bases. This TCR came from a man aged 30 to 45 in good health. The CDR3 spells CASSATGTVPTDTQYF. Written as DNA, the CDR3 is TGTGCCAGCAGTGCGACCGGGACAGTACCTACAGATACGCAGTATTTT.